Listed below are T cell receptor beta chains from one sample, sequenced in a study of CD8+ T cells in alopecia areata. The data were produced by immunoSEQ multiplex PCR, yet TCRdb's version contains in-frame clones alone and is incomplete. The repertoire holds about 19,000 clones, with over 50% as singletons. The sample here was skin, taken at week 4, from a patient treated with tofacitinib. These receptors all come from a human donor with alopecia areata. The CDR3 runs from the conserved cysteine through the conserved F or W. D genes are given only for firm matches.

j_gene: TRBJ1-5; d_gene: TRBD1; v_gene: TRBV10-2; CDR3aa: CASSERRQGVGNQPQHF
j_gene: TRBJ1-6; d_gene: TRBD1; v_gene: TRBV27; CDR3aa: CASSLQGDSPLHF
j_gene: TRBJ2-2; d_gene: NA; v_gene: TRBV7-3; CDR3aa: CASNLGGTGTGELFF
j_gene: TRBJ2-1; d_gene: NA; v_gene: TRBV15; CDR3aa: CATSLPGPAGEQFF
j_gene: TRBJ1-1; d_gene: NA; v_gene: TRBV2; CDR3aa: CATLGQRLLMNTEAFF
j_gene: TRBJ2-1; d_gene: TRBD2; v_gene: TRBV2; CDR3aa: CASSGGLAGYNEQFF
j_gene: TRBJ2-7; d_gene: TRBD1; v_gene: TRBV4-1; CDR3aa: CASSQVAGAGQGGFHNEQYF
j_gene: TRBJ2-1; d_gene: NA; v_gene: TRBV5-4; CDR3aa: CASGRDNTYNEQFF
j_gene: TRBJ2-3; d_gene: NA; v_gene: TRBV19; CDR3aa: CATRTGDSSTDTQYF
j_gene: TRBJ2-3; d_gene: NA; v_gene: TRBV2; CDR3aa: CASSEWPSTSTDTQYF
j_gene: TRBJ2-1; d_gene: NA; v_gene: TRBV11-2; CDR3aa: CASSLESGLGGEQFF
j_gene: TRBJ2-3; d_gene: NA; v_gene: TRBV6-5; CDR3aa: CASTRGGGITDTQYF
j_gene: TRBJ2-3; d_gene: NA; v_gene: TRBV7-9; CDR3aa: CASSSSASTDTQYF
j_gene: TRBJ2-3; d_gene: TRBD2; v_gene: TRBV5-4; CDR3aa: CASSPAGTSPTDTQYF
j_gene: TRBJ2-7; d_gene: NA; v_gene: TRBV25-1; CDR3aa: CASSRLGVSSYEQYF
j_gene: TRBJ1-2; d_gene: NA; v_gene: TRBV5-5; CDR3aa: CASSLSPASSYGYTF
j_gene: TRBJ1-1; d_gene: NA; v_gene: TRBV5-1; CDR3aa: CASSTGTVEAFF
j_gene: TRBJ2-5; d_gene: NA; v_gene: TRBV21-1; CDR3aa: CASSNSQGTQYF
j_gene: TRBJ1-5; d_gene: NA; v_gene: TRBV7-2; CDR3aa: CASSSTATGQPQHF
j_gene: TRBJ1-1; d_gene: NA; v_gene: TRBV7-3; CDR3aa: CASSLIGGVTEAFF
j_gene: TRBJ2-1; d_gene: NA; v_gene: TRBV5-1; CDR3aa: CASSLVQGLYNEQFF
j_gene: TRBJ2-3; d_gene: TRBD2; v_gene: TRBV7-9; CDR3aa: CASSSRTSPDDTQYF
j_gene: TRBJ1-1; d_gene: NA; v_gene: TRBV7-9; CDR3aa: CASSLNGGGEAFF
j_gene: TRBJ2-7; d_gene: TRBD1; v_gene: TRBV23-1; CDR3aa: CASIAETQGVYEQYF
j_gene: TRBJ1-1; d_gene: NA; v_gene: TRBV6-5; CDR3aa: CASALNTEAFF
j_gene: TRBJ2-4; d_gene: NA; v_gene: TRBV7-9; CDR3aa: CASSLAGTGLTQYF
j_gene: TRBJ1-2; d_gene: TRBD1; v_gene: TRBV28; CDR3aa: CASSRDRVIQNYGYTF
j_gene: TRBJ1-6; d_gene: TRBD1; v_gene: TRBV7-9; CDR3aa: CASSQDVGTGGVASPLHF
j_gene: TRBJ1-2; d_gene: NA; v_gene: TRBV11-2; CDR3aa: CASSLEGHYYGYTF
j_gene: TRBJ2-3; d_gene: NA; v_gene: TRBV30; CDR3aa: CAWSYSISTDTQYF
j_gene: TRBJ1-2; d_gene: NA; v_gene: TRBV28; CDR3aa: CASTLTSDRMAVRYGYTF
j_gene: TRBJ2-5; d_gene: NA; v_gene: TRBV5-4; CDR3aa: CASSLGPDIEGETQYF
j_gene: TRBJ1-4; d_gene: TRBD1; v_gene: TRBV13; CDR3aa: CASRSDRFNEKLFF
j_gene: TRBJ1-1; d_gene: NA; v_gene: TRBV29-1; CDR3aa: CSVNRAGHTEAFF
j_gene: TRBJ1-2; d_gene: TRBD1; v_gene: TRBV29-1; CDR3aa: CSVSGQASNYGYTF